This T cell receptor (beta chain) was captured in a study of CXCR3-negative and CXCR3-positive naive CD8 T cells. It was by 5' RACE with UMI labels that the TRB cDNA libraries were prepared. After re-calling the 5' RACE reads, TCRdb lists one entry per CDR3 protein, DNA absent. The listing records some 130,000 distinct CDR3 sequences. Triplicate sorts, around 300,000 cells apiece, were made for each CD8+ T cell subset. Study conclusions and caveats: Comparably high diversity was seen in both naive subsets, and much lower diversity in memory CD8+ cells. TRB CDR3 hydrophobicity was greater in CXCR3-positive naive cells than in CXCR3-negative naive cells.

The germline V gene encodes CDR1 SQVTM and CDR2 ANQGSEA. The CDR3 totals 12 residues. Details on this clonotype: Its antigen is unidentified.

The sequence came from a human donor in good health. Some clones in this sample may be carry-over from other donors' samples. The source material was naive CXCR3- CD8+ T cells from blood. Specified subset: CD45RO-CCR7+CD27+CD95- naive CD8+ T cells lacking CXCR3 (TNR3-). The chain recombines TRBV29-1 with TRBJ2-2; the D gene TCRdb calls, TRBD1, cannot be checked with no DNA. This CDR3 is CSVTPGGGELFF.